Below, 7 T cell receptor beta chains from the same sample are listed, as sequenced in a study of response to subunit inactivated influenza vaccine (dated by TCRdb to between 2018 and 2020). Library preparation employed RT-PCR. The instrument given in TCRdb is Illumina HiSeq 2500. The public reads were reanalyzed by TCRdb: fastp trimming at Q25, MiXCR alignment, in-frame beta chains only. Rows matching on CDR3 protein sequence are summarized as one entry with the most common DNA and genes. Here the sample has fewer than 400,000 distinct CDR3 sequences; about a fifth occur a single time. The top ten clones comprise roughly 10% of the sample. The source was PBMCs from blood, collected less than 22 months after vaccination. Receptors were obtained from a man aged 50 to 69 who received an inactivated influenza vaccine. Donor details come from another sample of the same person, matched by shared clones.

This clonotype came up a few times. J is TRBJ2-1 and V is TRBV6-1; 7 nucleotides match TRBD1. The junction had 12 bases not matched to a gene; V was cut back by 6 bases and J by 7 bases. The CDR3 length is 15 residues. Germline loops: CDR1 MNHNS, CDR2 SASEGT. The CDR3 spells CASRNRGPSRNEQFF. As DNA, the CDR3 is TGTGCCAGCAGAAACAGGGGTCCTTCGAGGAATGAGCAGTTCTTC.

V and J are TRBV20-1 and TRBJ2-1; the D gene is possibly TRBD1 (5 bases). The germline CDR1 and CDR2 sequences are DFQATT and SNEGSKA (reference sequence). The CDR3 sequence is 16 residues long. V was pared by 0 bases and J by 9 bases, with 21 bases between. CDR3 DNA sequence: TGCAGTGCTAGAGATCCCAGGGCGCCCAACAATGGTGAGCAGTTCTTC. This translates into CSARDPRAPNNGEQFF.

The sample holds a few counts of this clonotype. The rearrangement joins TRBV2 to TRBJ1-3; no definite D call. Deletions cut 6 bases from V and 0 bases from J, with 12 bases between. Germline V CDR1 and CDR2: SNHLY, FYNNEI. This CDR3 comprises 15 residues. The CDR3 region has the DNA TGTGCCAGCAGGATTGACGCCACCTCTGGAAACACCATATATTTT. Translated: CASRIDATSGNTIYF. Drawing the rest from reference TRBV2 and TRBJ1-3, the complete variable domain is EPEVTQTPSHQVTQMGQEVILRCVPISNHLYFYWYRQILGQKVEFLVSFYNNEISEKSEIFDDQFSVERPDGSNFTLKIRSTKLEDSAMYFCASRIDATSGNTIYFGEGSWLTVV.

This clonotype showed up just a few times. The genes are TRBV19 and TRBJ2-5, with unresolved D. In germline, CDR1 is LNHDA, CDR2 SQIVND (reference sequence). The CDR3 runs to 13 residues. V dropped 5 bases and J dropped 2 bases, with 9 bases sitting between them. CDR3 protein: CASSDLGQETQYF. For the CDR3, the DNA is TGTGCCAGTAGTGATCTCGGACAAGAGACCCAGTACTTC.

In nucleotides, the CDR3 is TGTGCCACCAGTCTTTACAGGGGTCGGGACGAGCAGTACTTC. This sequence encodes CATSLYRGRDEQYF. This sequence joins TRBV15 and TRBJ2-7, with TRBD1 matching 7 bases. The CDR3 runs to 14 residues. Germline values: CDR1 LNHNV, CDR2 YYDKDF (reference sequence). V was clipped by 6 bases and J by 5 bases; unmatched bases: 10.

This clonotype was recorded many times. This chain joins TRBV4-1 and TRBJ1-5; no clear D. The germline V gene encodes CDR1 MGHRA and CDR2 YSYEKL. The CDR3 runs to 16 residues. V was clipped by 0 bases and J by 2 bases, with 11 bases between them. The CDR3 DNA reads TGCGCCAGCAGCCAAGATCTAGGTTTTCGCAATCAGCCCCAGCATTTT. Encoded protein: CASSQDLGFRNQPQHF.

This clonotype was seen only a few times. The CDR3 protein is CASSTHTGTNQPQHF. In nucleotides, the CDR3 is TGTGCCAGCAGCACCCATACAGGGACGAATCAGCCCCAGCATTTT. The rearrangement links TRBV7-2 to TRBJ1-5; the D gene is possibly TRBD1 (6 bases). Trimming removed 5 bases from V and 4 bases from J, with 15 bases in between. The CDR3 loop spans 15 amino acids. CDR1 SGHTA and CDR2 FQGNSA come from the germline V gene.